This TCR beta chain was identified in a study of PD-L1 blockade in urothelial cancer (TCRdb year 2017). About the study as a whole: All patients started therapy at some point between 2014 and 2016 and received atezolizumab 1,200 mg intravenously every 3 weeks. Progression-free survival longer than 6 months counted as durable clinical benefit, and TCR features were additionally tested against both progression-free and overall survival. TCR sequencing covered pretreatment tumor samples and matched, serially collected peripheral blood taken before and after atezolizumab treatment. Whole exome sequencing and RNA sequencing of pretreatment tumors were performed alongside TCR sequencing in the same patients. Blood samples were analyzed 3 weeks after the start of treatment (second dose) and 6 weeks after the start of treatment. Just over 28 patients had pretreatment blood TCR-seq, around 25 had at least one posttreatment blood collection, and around 25 had tumor TCR-seq. About nine tenths of the roughly 29 patients were identified as males with urothelial cancer of bladder origin, and a prior smoking history was reported by 18 of 29 patients. A median of roughly 140,000 T cells and approximately 86,000 unique TCRs was obtained from blood samples, and a median clonality of roughly 0.074 was observed. An exploratory multi-omic analysis was conducted of the somatic, immune and clinical correlates of response to PD-L1 blockade with atezolizumab in urothelial cancer. Durable clinical benefit was achieved by nine patients and was not achieved by 20 patients. An ECOG performance status of 0 or 1 was recorded for the patients, and 0 to 3 prior chemotherapy regimens had been received by the patients.

The time point label here, explained by the study, means: pretreatment peripheral blood. A cohort of 25 to 35 patients with locally advanced or metastatic urothelial carcinoma, treated at Memorial Sloan Kettering on a trial protocol, was included. Peripheral blood mononuclear cells were collected pretreatment and during treatment, with between 1 and 8 total time points per patient. The Qiagen DNeasy Blood extraction kit was used to purify genomic DNA from total PBMCs and tumor samples. PBMCs were collected pretreatment and during treatment, and were isolated and stored as previously described. Synthetic TCR analog templates were spiked into each PCR so that absolute template abundance could be estimated from read counts. TCRbeta CDR3 regions were amplified from genomic DNA with bias-controlled V and J gene primers using the immunoSEQ assay. Sequencing of rearranged TCRbeta segments was performed at approximately 20X coverage. Turning to the authors' computational methods: Sequencing errors were corrected by clustering and CDR3s were annotated against IMGT to assign V, D and J genes. Only productive TCRbeta rearrangements were used in downstream analyses, excluding out-of-frame or stop-codon sequences. To compute clonality, Shannon entropy was normalized by the log of the number of unique productive sequences and then subtracted from one. Fisher's exact test with Benjamini-Hochberg correction, at a threshold of adjusted p below 0.01, was used to find clones that differed between time points or between blood and tumor. Sourced from immuneACCESS, this table was stored by TCRdb with only in-frame sequences that have V and J called. A share of the clones is absent; for the studies checked, an unresolved V gene accounts for under half, and the remainder has no known explanation. V, J and clone size are those of that table, while D and trimming were read from the DNA. Present in this sample are tens of thousands of clones, 85% to 90% of which were seen just once. Together, the top ten hold under 15% of the sample.

Trimming removed 4 bases from V and 14 bases from J, leaving 31 bases between the germline ends. CDR1 is given as GTSNPN and CDR2 as SVGIG, both from the germline V gene (reference sequence). Reading from cysteine to phenylalanine, the CDR3 counts 16 amino acids. Of the read, only the CDR3 DNA is kept; its 48 bases are in frame from base 1. Worth noting for this clone: This receptor's antigen is unknown. Base qualities are not recorded, but no much larger clone differs from it by a single base.

The paper's findings and limits, for the study overall: Greater expansion of tumor-associated TCR clones in peripheral blood 3 weeks after the start of treatment was observed in patients with durable benefit (n ≈ 20, p = 0.022). Small sample size (n ≈ 27) and many exploratory analyses mean the results are intended to be hypothesis-generating. Improved progression-free and overall survival was associated with having pretreatment peripheral blood TCR clonality below the median.

Rearrangement joined TRBV30 to TRBJ2-3; possibly the D gene is TRBD1, per 6 matching bases. The sample in question was PBMCs, obtained around atezolizumab (anti-PD-L1) treatment. This clonotype originated in a man in his sixties with urothelial cancer. The CDR3 protein: CAWTREGPGTRGLGYF. The DNA is TGTGCCTGGACCCGAGAGGGACCGGGAACCAGGGGCCTGGGGTATTTT.